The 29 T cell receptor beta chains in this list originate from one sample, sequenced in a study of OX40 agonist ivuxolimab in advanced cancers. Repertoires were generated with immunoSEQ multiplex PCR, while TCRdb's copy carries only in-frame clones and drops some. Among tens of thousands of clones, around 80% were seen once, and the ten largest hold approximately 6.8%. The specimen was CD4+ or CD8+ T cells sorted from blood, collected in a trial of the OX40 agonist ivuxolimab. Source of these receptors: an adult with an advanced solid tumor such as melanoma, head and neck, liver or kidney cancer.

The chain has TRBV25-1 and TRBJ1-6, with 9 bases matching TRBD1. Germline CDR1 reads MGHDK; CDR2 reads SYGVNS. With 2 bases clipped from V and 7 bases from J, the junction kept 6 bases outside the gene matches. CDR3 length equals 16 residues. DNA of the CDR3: TGTGCCAGCAGTGAACCGGACAGGGGACCAAATTCACCCCTCCACTTT. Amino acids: CASSEPDRGPNSPLHF.

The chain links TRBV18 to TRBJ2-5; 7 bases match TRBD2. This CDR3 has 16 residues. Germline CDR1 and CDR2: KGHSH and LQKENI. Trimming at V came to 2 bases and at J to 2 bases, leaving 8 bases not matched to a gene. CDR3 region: CASSPKSGISQETQYF. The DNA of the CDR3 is TGTGCCAGCTCACCAAAGAGCGGGATAAGTCAAGAGACCCAGTACTTC.

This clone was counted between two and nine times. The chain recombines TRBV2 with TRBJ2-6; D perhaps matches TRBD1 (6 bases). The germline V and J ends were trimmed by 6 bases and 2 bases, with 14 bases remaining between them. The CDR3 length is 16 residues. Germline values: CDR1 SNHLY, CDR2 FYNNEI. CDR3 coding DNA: TGTGCCAGCAGCCAACAGGGTCTAGCTGGGGCCAACGTCCTGACTTTC. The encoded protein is CASSQQGLAGANVLTF.

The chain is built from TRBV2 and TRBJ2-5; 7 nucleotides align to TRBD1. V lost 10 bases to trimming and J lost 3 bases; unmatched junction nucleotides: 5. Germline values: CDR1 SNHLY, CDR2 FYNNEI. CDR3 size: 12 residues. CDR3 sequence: CATTGVEETQYF. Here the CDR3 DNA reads TGTGCCACCACAGGGGTTGAAGAGACCCAGTACTTC.

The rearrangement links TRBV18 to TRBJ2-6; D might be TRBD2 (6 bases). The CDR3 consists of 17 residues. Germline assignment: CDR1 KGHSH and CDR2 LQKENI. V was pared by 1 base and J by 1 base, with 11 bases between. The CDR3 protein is CASSPRPGGSGANVLTF. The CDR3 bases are TGTGCCAGCTCACCACGCCCCGGGGGATCTGGGGCCAACGTCCTGACTTTC.

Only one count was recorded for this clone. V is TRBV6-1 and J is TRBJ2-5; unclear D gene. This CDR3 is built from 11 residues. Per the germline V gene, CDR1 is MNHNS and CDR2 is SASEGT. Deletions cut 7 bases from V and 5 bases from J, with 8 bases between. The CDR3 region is CASIRRETQYF. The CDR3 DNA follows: TGTGCCAGCATTCGCAGGGAGACCCAGTACTTC.

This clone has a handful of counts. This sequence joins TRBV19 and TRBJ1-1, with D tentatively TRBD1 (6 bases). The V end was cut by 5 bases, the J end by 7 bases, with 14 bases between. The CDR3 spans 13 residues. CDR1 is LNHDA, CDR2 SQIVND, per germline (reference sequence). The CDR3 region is CASSLQGKGEAFF. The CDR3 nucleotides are TGTGCCAGTAGTCTGCAGGGGAAAGGTGAAGCTTTCTTT.

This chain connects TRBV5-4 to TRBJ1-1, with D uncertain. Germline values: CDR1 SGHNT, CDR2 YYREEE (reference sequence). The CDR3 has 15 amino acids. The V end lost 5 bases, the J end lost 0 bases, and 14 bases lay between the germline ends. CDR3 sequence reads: CASRLKAALNTEAFF. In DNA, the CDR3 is TGTGCCAGCAGATTGAAGGCGGCGCTGAACACTGAAGCTTTCTTT.

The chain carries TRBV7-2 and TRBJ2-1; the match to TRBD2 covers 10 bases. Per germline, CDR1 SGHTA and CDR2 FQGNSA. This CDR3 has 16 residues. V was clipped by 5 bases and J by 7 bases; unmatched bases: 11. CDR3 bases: TGTGCCAGCAGCCCGTACTTAGCGGGAGGATTGAATGAGCAGTTCTTC. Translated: CASSPYLAGGLNEQFF.

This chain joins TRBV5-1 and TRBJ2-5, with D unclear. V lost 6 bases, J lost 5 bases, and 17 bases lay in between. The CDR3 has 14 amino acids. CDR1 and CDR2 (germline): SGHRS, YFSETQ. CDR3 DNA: TGCGCCAGCACAATCGACTCGGCCGGGGAGACCCAGTACTTC. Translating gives CASTIDSAGETQYF.

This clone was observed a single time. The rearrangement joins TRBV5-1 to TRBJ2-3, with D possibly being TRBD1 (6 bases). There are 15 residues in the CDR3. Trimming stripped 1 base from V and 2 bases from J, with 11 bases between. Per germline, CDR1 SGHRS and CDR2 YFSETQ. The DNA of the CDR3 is TGCGCCAGCAGCTTGACGACAGGAGACACAGATACGCAGTATTTT. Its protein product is CASSLTTGDTDTQYF.

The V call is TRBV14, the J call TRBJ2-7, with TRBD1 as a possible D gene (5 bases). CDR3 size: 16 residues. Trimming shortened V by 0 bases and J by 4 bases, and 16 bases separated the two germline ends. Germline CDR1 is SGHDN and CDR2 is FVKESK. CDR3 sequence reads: CASSQDVDTGFYEQYF. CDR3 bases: TGTGCCAGCAGCCAAGACGTGGACACCGGGTTTTACGAGCAGTACTTC.

CDR3 nucleotide sequence: TGTGCTAGTGACAATCGGGCAGGGATTGAAGCTTTCTTT. This encodes CASDNRAGIEAFF. The chain has TRBV12-5 and TRBJ1-1; a possible D gene is TRBD1 (5 bases). The CDR3 runs 13 residues. Trimming shortened V by 7 bases and J by 7 bases, and 16 bases separated the two germline ends. CDR1 and CDR2 from the germline V gene are LGHNT and FRNRAP.

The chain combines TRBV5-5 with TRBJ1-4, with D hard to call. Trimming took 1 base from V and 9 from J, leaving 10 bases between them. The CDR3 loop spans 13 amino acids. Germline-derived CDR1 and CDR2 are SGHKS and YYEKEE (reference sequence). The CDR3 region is CASSLIPEQKLFF. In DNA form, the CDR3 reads TGTGCCAGCAGCTTGATCCCCGAGCAAAAACTGTTTTTT.

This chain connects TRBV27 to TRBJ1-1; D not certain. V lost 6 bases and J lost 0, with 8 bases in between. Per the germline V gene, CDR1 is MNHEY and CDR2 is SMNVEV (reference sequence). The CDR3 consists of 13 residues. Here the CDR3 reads CASRIDMNTEAFF. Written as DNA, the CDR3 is TGTGCCAGCAGGATAGACATGAACACTGAAGCTTTCTTT.

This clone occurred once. This chain's CDR3 is CASSIGARNTEAFF. The CDR3 DNA reads TGTGCCAGTAGTATCGGGGCCAGAAACACTGAAGCTTTCTTT. This rearrangement joins TRBV19 to TRBJ1-1; possibly TRBD1 for D (5 bases). Germline V gives CDR1 LNHDA, CDR2 SQIVND (reference sequence). Trimming shortened V by 3 bases and J by 2 bases, and 10 bases separated the two germline ends. This CDR3 comprises 14 residues.

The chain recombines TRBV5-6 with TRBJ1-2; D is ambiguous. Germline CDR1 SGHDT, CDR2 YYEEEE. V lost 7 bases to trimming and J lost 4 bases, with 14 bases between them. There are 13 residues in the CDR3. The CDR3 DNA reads TGTGCCAGCGGCCCCCCCCACTCCTATGGCTACACCTTC. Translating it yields CASGPPHSYGYTF.

The CDR3 DNA reads TGTGCCAGCAGCGACGGCCGAGGTGGCTACACCTTC. Translating it yields CASSDGRGGYTF. J is TRBJ1-2 and V is TRBV7-9; no definite D call. Germline CDR1 and CDR2: SEHNR and FQNEAQ (reference sequence). The V end lost 5 bases, the J end lost 7 bases, and 11 bases lay between the germline ends. The CDR3 loop spans 12 amino acids.

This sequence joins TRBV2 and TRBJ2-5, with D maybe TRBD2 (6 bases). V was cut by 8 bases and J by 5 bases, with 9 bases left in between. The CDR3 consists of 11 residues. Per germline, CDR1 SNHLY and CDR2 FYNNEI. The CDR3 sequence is CASRGSETQYF. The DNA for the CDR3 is TGTGCCAGCCGGGGGTCCGAGACCCAGTACTTC.

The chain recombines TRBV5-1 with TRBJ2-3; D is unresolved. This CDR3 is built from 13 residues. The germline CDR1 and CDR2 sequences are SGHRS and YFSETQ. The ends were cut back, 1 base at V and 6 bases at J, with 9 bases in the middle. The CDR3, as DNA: TGCGCCAGCAGCTTGAACTATATGGATACGCAGTATTTT. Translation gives CASSLNYMDTQYF.

The CDR3 coding sequence is TGTGCCAGCAGCCTCCTCAGGGCGGGAGGCAATGAGCAGTTCTTC. As protein: CASSLLRAGGNEQFF. The rearrangement joins TRBV7-9 to TRBJ2-1; the match to TRBD2 covers 8 bases. The CDR3 sequence is 15 residues long. After removal of 5 bases from V and 6 bases from J, the junction contained 9 bases not matched to a gene. Germline-derived CDR1 and CDR2 are SEHNR and FQNEAQ (reference sequence).

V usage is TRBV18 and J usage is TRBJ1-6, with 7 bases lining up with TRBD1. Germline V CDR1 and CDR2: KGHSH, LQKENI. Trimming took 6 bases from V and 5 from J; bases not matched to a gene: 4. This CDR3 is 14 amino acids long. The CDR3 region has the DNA TGTGCCAGCTCTTTCGGACAGGATAATTCACCCCTCCACTTT. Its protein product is CASSFGQDNSPLHF.

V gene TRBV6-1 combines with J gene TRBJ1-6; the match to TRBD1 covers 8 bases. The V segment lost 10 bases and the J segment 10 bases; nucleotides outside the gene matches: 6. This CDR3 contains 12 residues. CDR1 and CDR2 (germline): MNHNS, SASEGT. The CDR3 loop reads CAIRTGSSPLHF. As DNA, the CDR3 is TGTGCCATTCGGACAGGGTCCTCACCCCTCCACTTT.

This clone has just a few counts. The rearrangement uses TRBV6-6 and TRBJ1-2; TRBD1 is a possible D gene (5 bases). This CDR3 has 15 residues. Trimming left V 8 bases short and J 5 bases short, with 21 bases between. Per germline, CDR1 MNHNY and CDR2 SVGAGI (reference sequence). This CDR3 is CASYSPDRKFYGYTF. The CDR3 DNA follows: TGTGCCAGCTATTCCCCAGACAGAAAATTTTATGGCTACACCTTC.

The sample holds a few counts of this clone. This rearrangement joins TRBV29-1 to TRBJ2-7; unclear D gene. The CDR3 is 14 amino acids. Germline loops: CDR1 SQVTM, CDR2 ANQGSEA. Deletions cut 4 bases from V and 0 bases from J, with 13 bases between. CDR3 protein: CSVGGYPSSYEQYF. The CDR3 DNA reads TGCAGCGTTGGGGGATATCCGAGCTCCTACGAGCAGTACTTC.

The DNA of the CDR3 is TGTGCCAGCAGCTTACAGGGATTGGACGGCTACACCTTC. The encoded protein is CASSLQGLDGYTF. This rearrangement joins TRBV7-2 to TRBJ1-2, with D maybe TRBD1 (5 bases). Trimming took 2 bases from V and 8 from J, leaving 12 bases between them. Germline CDR1 and CDR2: SGHTA and FQGNSA. The length of the CDR3 is 13 residues.

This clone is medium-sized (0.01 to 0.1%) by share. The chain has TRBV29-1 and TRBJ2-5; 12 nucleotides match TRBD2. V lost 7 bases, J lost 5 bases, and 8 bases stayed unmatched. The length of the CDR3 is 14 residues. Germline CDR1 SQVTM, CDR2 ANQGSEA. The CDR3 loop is CSARLAGVRETQYF. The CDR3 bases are TGCAGCGCCAGACTAGCGGGAGTAAGGGAGACCCAGTACTTC.

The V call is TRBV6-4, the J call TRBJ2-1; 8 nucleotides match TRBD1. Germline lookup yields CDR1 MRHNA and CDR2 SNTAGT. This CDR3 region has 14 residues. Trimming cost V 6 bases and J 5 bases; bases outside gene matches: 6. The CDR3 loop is CASSPGQANNEQFF. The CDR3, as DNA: TGTGCCAGCAGCCCGGGACAGGCGAACAATGAGCAGTTCTTC.

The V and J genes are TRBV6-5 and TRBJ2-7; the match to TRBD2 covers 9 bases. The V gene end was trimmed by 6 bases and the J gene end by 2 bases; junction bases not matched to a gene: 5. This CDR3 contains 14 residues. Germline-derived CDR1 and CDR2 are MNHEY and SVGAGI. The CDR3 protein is CASRKAGGTYEQYF. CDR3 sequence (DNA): TGTGCCAGCAGGAAGGCGGGGGGGACCTACGAGCAGTACTTC.